A selection of T cell receptor beta chains follows, all from one sample in a study of blood T cell repertoires in COVID-19. Measured with immunoSEQ multiplex PCR; TCRdb has only the in-frame clones, and not every one. Of over 75,000 clones in the sample, around 90% were seen once. Sequencing was carried out using peripheral blood. The source of these receptors is a man aged 45-65 years with COVID-19, enrolled during active disease. Each CDR3 is given with its conserved first and last residue. The order of the fields is V gene, D gene, clone size, J gene, CDR3 protein, CDR3 DNA. D genes are given only for firm matches. For some rows the clone size is stated as once, few or many, or as a class when expanded; others skip it.

>TRBV11-2|TRBD2|.|TRBJ2-2
CASSPRRLAVDTGELFF
TGTGCCAGCAGCCCACGCAGACTAGCGGTAGACACCGGGGAGCTGTTTTTT
>TRBV6-6|.|.|TRBJ1-5
CASSPPGTKNQPQHF
TGTGCCAGCAGCCCTCCCGGGACAAAGAATCAGCCCCAGCATTTT
>TRBV6-5|TRBD1|.|TRBJ1-3
CASSSRTGQGNTIYF
TGTGCCAGCAGTAGTAGGACAGGGCAAGGAAACACCATATATTTT
>TRBV27|TRBD2|.|TRBJ2-5
CASSRGLLAGGRRETQYF
TGTGCCAGCAGTCGAGGATTGTTAGCGGGGGGGCGTCGAGAGACCCAGTACTTC
>TRBV19|TRBD1|.|TRBJ1-4
CASIKTGTGTEKLFF
TGTGCCAGTATAAAGACCGGGACAGGGACTGAAAAACTGTTTTTT
>TRBV5-4|TRBD2|.|TRBJ2-1
CASSLPSGGKTYNEQFF
TGTGCCAGCAGCTTGCCGAGCGGGGGGAAAACCTACAATGAGCAGTTCTTC
>TRBV6-5|.|few|TRBJ1-4
CASRWGRNEKLFF
TGTGCCAGCAGGTGGGGGCGGAATGAAAAACTGTTTTTT
>TRBV7-8|.|.|TRBJ2-5
CASSLAIAAETQYF
TGTGCCAGCAGCTTAGCGATCGCTGCGGAGACCCAGTACTTC
>TRBV19|TRBD2|.|TRBJ2-1
CASNPLAGGPNEQFF
TGTGCCAGCAATCCACTAGCGGGGGGGCCCAATGAGCAGTTCTTC
>TRBV5-1|.|.|TRBJ2-5
CASTREPGHRETQYF
TGCGCCAGCACCCGGGAACCGGGACATCGCGAGACCCAGTACTTC
>TRBV6-6|TRBD1|.|TRBJ2-7
CASSPGTAYEQYF
TGTGCCAGCAGTCCCGGGACAGCCTACGAGCAGTACTTC
>TRBV7-8|TRBD2|.|TRBJ2-7
CATSLYGGTTSEQYF
TGTGCCACCAGCTTATATGGGGGGACTACGAGCGAGCAGTACTTC
>TRBV5-6|.|.|TRBJ1-2
CATRAGDGGYTF
TGTGCCACGAGGGCCGGGGATGGGGGCTACACCTTC
>TRBV30|.|.|TRBJ1-6
CAWSVLRDNSPLHF
TGTGCCTGGAGTGTCCTGAGAGATAATTCACCCCTCCACTTT
>TRBV6-6|.|.|TRBJ2-7
CASGSAGRLLSYEQYF
TGTGCCAGCGGGTCGGCAGGGCGCCTTCTCTCCTACGAGCAGTACTTC
>TRBV9|.|once|TRBJ2-1
CASSVLDHEQFF
TGTGCCAGCAGCGTACTAGATCATGAGCAGTTCTTC
>TRBV6-2/TRBV6-3|TRBD1|.|TRBJ1-1
CASSRTGLNTEAFF
TGTGCCAGCAGTAGGACAGGGTTGAACACTGAAGCTTTCTTT
>TRBV5-5|TRBD1|.|TRBJ1-2
CASSLAGGDGYTF
TGTGCCAGCAGCTTGGCAGGGGGTGATGGCTACACCTTC